Sequencing of this T cell receptor beta chain was carried out in a study of blood T cell repertoires in COVID-19. Whole-study context: Samples came from the United States, Italy and Spain, spanning acute and convalescent COVID-19. T cells, B-cell-depleted T cells, or PBMCs supplied cDNA or gDNA.

CDR3 length: 16 residues. CDR1 LGHNA and CDR2 YSLEER come from the germline V gene. V lost 3 bases and J lost 0; bases outside the gene matches: 7. How the authors handled the data: Researchers report that nucleated cell counts were estimated from reference gene primer amplification. Some clones are missing from TCRdb's copy, which holds only in-frame ones; the method was immunoSEQ multiplex PCR. Clone size and the V and J calls come from that table; the DNA yielded D and trimming. In the table there are about 260,000 clones, about 88% of which are singletons. Sequencing was carried out using peripheral blood. The rearrangement uses TRBV4-3 and TRBJ1-2, with TRBD1 matching over 7 bases. The TCR comes from a man aged 25-45 years with active or convalescent COVID-19. This CDR3 is CASSQLRQGANYGYTF. The CDR3 DNA reads TGCGCCAGCAGCCAGCTAAGACAGGGAGCTAACTATGGCTACACCTTC.